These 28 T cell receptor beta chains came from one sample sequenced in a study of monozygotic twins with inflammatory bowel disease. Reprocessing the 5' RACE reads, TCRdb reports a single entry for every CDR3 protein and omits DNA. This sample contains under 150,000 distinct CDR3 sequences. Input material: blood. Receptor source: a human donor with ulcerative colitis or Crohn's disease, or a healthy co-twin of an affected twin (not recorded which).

CDR3 region: CASNSRDRGNSPLHF. The chain combines TRBV6-1 with TRBJ1-6; absent DNA, TCRdb's TRBD1 call cannot be checked. The germline CDR1 and CDR2 sequences are MNHNS and SASEGT. This CDR3 is 15 amino acids long.

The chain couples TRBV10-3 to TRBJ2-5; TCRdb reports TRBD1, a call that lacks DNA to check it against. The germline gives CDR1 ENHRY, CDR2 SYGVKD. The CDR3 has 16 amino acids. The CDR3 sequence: CATKWDSTGREETQYF.

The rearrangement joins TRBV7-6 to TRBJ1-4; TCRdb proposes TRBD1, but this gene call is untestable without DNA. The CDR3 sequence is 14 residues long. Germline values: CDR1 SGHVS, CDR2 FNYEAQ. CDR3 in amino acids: CASRSRGRDEKLFF.

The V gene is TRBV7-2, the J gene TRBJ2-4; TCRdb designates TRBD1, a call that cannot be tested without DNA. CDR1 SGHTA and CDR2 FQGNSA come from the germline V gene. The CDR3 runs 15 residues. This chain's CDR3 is CASSPAGTVQNIQYF.

This chain's CDR3 is CASSLSGGTQETQYF. The rearrangement uses TRBV28 and TRBJ2-5; the D call from TCRdb, TRBD2, cannot be confirmed without DNA. Germline V gives CDR1 MDHEN, CDR2 SYDVKM. The CDR3 is made up of 15 amino acids.

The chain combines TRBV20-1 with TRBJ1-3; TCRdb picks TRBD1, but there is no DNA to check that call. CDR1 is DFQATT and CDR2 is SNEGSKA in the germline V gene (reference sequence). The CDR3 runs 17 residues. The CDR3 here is CSARMAGSMGSGNTIYF.

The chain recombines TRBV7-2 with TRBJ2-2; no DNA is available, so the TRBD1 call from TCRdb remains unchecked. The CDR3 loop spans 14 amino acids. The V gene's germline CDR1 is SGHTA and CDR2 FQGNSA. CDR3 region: CASSRDQNTGELFF.

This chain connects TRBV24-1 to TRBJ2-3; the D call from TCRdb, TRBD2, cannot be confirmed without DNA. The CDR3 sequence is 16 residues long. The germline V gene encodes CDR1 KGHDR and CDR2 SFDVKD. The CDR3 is CATSDYKAGGTDTQYF.

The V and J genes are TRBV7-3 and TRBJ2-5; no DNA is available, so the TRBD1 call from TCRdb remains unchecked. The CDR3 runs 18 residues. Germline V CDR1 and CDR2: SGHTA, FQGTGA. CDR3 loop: CASSLGWGGDRGRETQYF. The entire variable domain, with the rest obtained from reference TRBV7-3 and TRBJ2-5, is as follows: GAGVSQTPSNKVTEKGKYVELRCDPISGHTALYWYRQSLGQGPEFLIYFQGTGAADDSGLPNDRFFAVRPEGSVSTLKIQRTERGDSAVYLCASSLGWGGDRGRETQYFGPGTRLLVL.

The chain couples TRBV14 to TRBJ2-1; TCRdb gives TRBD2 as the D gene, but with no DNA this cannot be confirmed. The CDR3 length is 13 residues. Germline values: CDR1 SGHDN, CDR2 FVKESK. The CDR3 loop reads CASSGLTSGGLFF.

This CDR3 is CASSLGGGQDSPLHF. This sequence joins TRBV5-1 and TRBJ1-6. This CDR3 is built from 15 residues. The germline V gene encodes CDR1 SGHRS and CDR2 YFSETQ.

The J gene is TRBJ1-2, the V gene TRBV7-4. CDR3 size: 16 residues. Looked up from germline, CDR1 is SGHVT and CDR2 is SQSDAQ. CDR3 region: CASRTYLEGVNYGYTF.

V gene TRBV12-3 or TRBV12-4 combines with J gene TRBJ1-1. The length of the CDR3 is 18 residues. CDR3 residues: CASSKDRPSSGGNTEAFF.

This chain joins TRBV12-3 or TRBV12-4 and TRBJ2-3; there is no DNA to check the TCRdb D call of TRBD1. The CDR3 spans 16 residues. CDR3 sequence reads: CASSSTHRQGTDTQYF.

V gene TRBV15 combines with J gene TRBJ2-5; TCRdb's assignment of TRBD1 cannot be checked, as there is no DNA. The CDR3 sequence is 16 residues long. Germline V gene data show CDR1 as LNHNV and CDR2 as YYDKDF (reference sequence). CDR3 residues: CATSREYGTGGETQYF.

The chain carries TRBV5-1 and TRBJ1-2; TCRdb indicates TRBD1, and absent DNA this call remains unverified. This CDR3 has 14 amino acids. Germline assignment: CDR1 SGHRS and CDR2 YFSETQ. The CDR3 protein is CASSLGQVPYGYTF.

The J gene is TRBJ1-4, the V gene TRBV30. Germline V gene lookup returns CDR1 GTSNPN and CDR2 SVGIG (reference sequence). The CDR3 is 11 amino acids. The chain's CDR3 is CAWSDSSRIGF. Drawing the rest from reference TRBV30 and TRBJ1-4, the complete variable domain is SQTIHQWPATLVQPVGSPLSLECTVEGTSNPNLYWYRQAAGRGLQLLFYSVGIGQISSEVPQNLSASRPQDRQFILSSKKLLLSDSGFYLCAWSDSSRIGFGSGTQLSVL.

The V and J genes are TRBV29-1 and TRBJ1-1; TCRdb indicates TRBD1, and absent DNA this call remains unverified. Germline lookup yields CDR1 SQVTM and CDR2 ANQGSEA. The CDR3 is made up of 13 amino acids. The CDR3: CSVEGTGKIEAFF.

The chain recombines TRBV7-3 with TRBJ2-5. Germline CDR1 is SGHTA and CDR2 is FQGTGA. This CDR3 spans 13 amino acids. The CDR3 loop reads CASSLSTLETQYF.

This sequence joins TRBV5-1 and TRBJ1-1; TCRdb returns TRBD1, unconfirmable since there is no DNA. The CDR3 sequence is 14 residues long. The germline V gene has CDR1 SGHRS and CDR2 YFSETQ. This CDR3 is CASSFDGGWPEAFF.

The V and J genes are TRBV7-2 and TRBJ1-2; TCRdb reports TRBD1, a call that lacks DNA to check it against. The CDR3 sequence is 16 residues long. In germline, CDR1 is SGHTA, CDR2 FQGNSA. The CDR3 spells CASSLVRDFQAGGYTF.

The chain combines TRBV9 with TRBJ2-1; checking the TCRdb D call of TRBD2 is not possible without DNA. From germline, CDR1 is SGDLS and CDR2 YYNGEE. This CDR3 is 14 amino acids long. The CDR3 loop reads CASSAQLAKEEQFF.

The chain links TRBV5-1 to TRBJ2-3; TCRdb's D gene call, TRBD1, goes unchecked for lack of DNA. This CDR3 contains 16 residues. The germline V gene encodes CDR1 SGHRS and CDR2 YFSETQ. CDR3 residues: CASTTGTGGSADTQYF.

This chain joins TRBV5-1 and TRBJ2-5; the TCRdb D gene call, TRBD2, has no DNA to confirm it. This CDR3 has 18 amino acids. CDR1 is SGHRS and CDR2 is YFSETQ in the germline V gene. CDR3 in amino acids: CASSLGTSGGDYQETQYF.

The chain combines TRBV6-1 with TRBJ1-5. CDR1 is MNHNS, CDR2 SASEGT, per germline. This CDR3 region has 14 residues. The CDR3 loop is CASSEPGPDRPQHF.

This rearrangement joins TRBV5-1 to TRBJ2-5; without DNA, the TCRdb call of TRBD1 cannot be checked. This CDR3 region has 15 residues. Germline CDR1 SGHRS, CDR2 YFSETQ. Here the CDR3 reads CASSGRSTGQETQYF.

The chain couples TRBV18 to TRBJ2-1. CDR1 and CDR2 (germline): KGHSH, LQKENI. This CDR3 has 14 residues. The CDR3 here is CASSGGTTYNEQFF.

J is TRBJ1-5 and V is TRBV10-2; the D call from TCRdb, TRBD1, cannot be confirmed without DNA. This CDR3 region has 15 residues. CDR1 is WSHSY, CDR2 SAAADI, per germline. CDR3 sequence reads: CASSESGGRNQPQHF.